Shown below are 28 T cell receptor beta chains from a single sample sequenced in a study of OX40 agonist ivuxolimab in advanced cancers. Libraries were prepared by immunoSEQ multiplex PCR; TCRdb keeps only in-frame clonotypes and omits some of them. Here the sample spans roughly 43,000 clones, 91% being singletons. The sequencing used CD4+ or CD8+ T cells sorted from blood, collected in a trial of the OX40 agonist ivuxolimab. The receptors originated from an adult with an advanced solid tumor such as melanoma, head and neck, liver or kidney cancer.

Here the CDR3 reads CASSLELGGYNSPLHF. The CDR3 DNA reads as TGTGCCAGCAGCTTGGAGCTAGGGGGCTATAATTCACCCCTCCACTTT. This chain joins TRBV5-5 and TRBJ1-6; perhaps TRBD1 as D (6 bases). CDR3 length: 16 residues. The ends were cut back, 0 bases at V and 3 bases at J, with 10 bases in the middle. Germline lookup yields CDR1 SGHKS and CDR2 YYEKEE (reference sequence). Full variable domain (remainder filled in from reference TRBV5-5 and TRBJ1-6): DAGVTQSPTHLIKTRGQQVTLRCSPISGHKSVSWYQQVLGQGPQFIFQYYEKEERGRGNFPDRFSARQFPNYSSELNVNALLLGDSALYLCASSLELGGYNSPLHFGNGTRLTVT.

The V and J genes are TRBV19 and TRBJ2-1; D gene unclear. The V and J ends lost 6 bases and 3 bases respectively, with 12 bases between them. Per germline, CDR1 LNHDA and CDR2 SQIVND (reference sequence). CDR3 size: 14 residues. CDR3 loop: CASRRSEYYNEQFF. The CDR3 nucleotides read TGTGCCAGTAGGAGAAGCGAATACTACAATGAGCAGTTCTTC.

This clone was observed a handful of times. The same CDR3 also results from other DNA sequences found in this sample. The gene calls are TRBV28 and TRBJ1-1; D possibly corresponds to TRBD1 (5 bases). Between the trimmed V and J ends, which lost 2 bases and 1 base, there was a span of 8 bases. This CDR3 spans 14 amino acids. From germline, CDR1 is MDHEN and CDR2 SYDVKM. The CDR3 region is CASSLRGWNTEAFF. DNA for the CDR3: TGTGCCAGCAGTTTACGGGGGTGGAACACTGAAGCTTTCTTT. The variable domain in full, with the rest retrieved from reference TRBV28 and TRBJ1-1, is DVKVTQSSRYLVKRTGEKVFLECVQDMDHENMFWYRQDPGLGLRLIYFSYDVKMKEKGDIPEGYSVSREKKERFSLILESASTNQTSMYLCASSLRGWNTEAFFGQGTRLTVV.

The rearrangement joins TRBV28 to TRBJ2-1; TRBD2 matches 9 bases. J was trimmed by 7 bases and V by 7 bases; bases with no gene match: 5. The CDR3 contains 13 residues. Germline CDR1 is MDHEN and CDR2 is SYDVKM. The CDR3 loop reads CASTSGMPNEQFF. The CDR3 coding sequence is TGTGCCAGCACTAGCGGGATGCCTAATGAGCAGTTCTTC. The entire variable domain, with the rest obtained from reference TRBV28 and TRBJ2-1, is as follows: DVKVTQSSRYLVKRTGEKVFLECVQDMDHENMFWYRQDPGLGLRLIYFSYDVKMKEKGDIPEGYSVSREKKERFSLILESASTNQTSMYLCASTSGMPNEQFFGPGTRLTVL.

This chain joins TRBV11-2 and TRBJ1-2, with D maybe TRBD1 (5 bases). The V end was cut by 0 bases, the J end by 8 bases, with 16 bases between. Germline values: CDR1 SGHAT, CDR2 FQNNGV. The CDR3 has 15 amino acids. The CDR3 bases are TGTGCCAGCAGCTTAGAATCCTCGGGAACAGGAGGCTACACCTTC. Its protein product is CASSLESSGTGGYTF.

The V and J genes are TRBV7-2 and TRBJ1-2; no clear D gene. CDR1 SGHTA and CDR2 FQGNSA come from the germline V gene. The CDR3 spans 11 residues. Trimming left V 5 bases short and J 6 bases short, with 7 bases between. CDR3 nucleotide sequence: TGTGCCAGCAGCCCATGGGATGGCTACACCTTC. It specifies CASSPWDGYTF.

This rearrangement joins TRBV9 to TRBJ2-1; D is possibly TRBD2 (6 bases). The CDR3 loop spans 16 amino acids. V was trimmed by 0 bases and J by 8 bases, leaving 18 bases between them. The germline CDR1 and CDR2 sequences are SGDLS and YYNGEE. CDR3 nucleotide sequence: TGTGCCAGCAGCGTAGGGACTAAACGTTTGCGCGATGAGCAGTTCTTC. Translating it yields CASSVGTKRLRDEQFF.

The CDR3 sequence: CASSKRGGGYNEQFF. CDR3 in DNA: TGTGCCAGCAGCAAGCGGGGCGGGGGGTACAATGAGCAGTTCTTC. The chain has TRBV7-6 and TRBJ2-1; 8 nucleotides align to TRBD2. V lost 5 bases to trimming and J lost 4 bases; unmatched junction nucleotides: 7. This CDR3 comprises 15 residues. Per germline, CDR1 SGHVS and CDR2 FNYEAQ.

The V and J genes are TRBV28 and TRBJ1-1; D unresolved. This CDR3 is 13 amino acids long. From germline, CDR1 is MDHEN and CDR2 SYDVKM. Trimming stripped 5 bases from V and 0 bases from J, with 7 bases between. The CDR3, as DNA: TGTGCCAGCAGTCTTGATGTGAACACTGAAGCTTTCTTT. Translating it yields CASSLDVNTEAFF. Using reference TRBV28 and TRBJ1-1 for the parts outside the CDR3, the full variable domain is DVKVTQSSRYLVKRTGEKVFLECVQDMDHENMFWYRQDPGLGLRLIYFSYDVKMKEKGDIPEGYSVSREKKERFSLILESASTNQTSMYLCASSLDVNTEAFFGQGTRLTVV.

The chain uses TRBV6-1 and TRBJ1-5; possible D gene TRBD1, 5 bases. V was clipped by 5 bases and J by 0 bases, with 11 bases between them. From germline, CDR1 is MNHNS and CDR2 SASEGT. The CDR3 is made up of 15 amino acids. The CDR3 DNA sequence: TGTGCCAGCAGTTCTGGACACTATAGCAATCAGCCCCAGCATTTT. It specifies CASSSGHYSNQPQHF.

V and J are TRBV6-6 and TRBJ1-1; D remains unclear. V was trimmed by 6 bases and J by 0 bases, leaving 11 bases between them. Looked up from germline, CDR1 is MNHNY and CDR2 is SVGAGI (reference sequence). The CDR3 has 14 residues. CDR3 coding DNA: TGTGCCAGCAGCCCTGGGAATTTGAACACTGAAGCTTTCTTT. This sequence encodes CASSPGNLNTEAFF.

This clone was observed a few times. The chain combines TRBV15 with TRBJ1-5; D unresolved. Germline values: CDR1 LNHNV, CDR2 YYDKDF (reference sequence). The CDR3 is 15 residues long. Trimming cost V 5 bases and J 3 bases, with 14 bases left between them. For the CDR3, the DNA is TGTGCCACCAGCGGATTCCGGGATATCAATCAGCCCCAGCATTTT. This gives the protein CATSGFRDINQPQHF.

This clone was found once. V and J are TRBV6-5 and TRBJ1-1; tentative D call: TRBD1 (5 bases). The germline V gene has CDR1 MNHEY and CDR2 SVGAGI. Trimming removed 2 bases at V and 2 bases at J, with 9 bases between. The CDR3 loop spans 14 amino acids. CDR3 amino acids: CASSYTGGNTEAFF. CDR3 DNA: TGTGCCAGCAGTTACACCGGGGGTAACACTGAAGCTTTCTTT.

This rearrangement joins TRBV28 to TRBJ1-1, with D unclear. This CDR3 is 14 amino acids long. V was trimmed by 3 bases and J by 5 bases, leaving 13 bases between them. Germline CDR1 MDHEN, CDR2 SYDVKM. CDR3 amino acids: CASSFGLGRTEAFF. In DNA form, the CDR3 reads TGTGCCAGCAGTTTTGGGCTAGGCAGGACTGAAGCTTTCTTT. Complete variable domain (other parts from reference TRBV28 and TRBJ1-1): DVKVTQSSRYLVKRTGEKVFLECVQDMDHENMFWYRQDPGLGLRLIYFSYDVKMKEKGDIPEGYSVSREKKERFSLILESASTNQTSMYLCASSFGLGRTEAFFGQGTRLTVV.

V is TRBV4-1 and J is TRBJ2-6; D remains unclear. Trimming removed 1 base from V and 0 bases from J, with 16 bases in between. Looked up from germline, CDR1 is MGHRA and CDR2 is YSYEKL. The length of the CDR3 is 19 residues. CDR3 sequence: CASSQVWGPLFSGANVLTF. The DNA of the CDR3 is TGCGCCAGCAGCCAAGTGTGGGGTCCCCTCTTCTCTGGGGCCAACGTCCTGACTTTC.

The chain couples TRBV4-2 to TRBJ1-1, with D perhaps TRBD1 (5 bases). The germline V gene encodes CDR1 LGHNA and CDR2 YNFKEQ. This CDR3 spans 17 amino acids. V gave up 4 bases and J gave up 1 base, with 19 bases separating them. DNA for the CDR3: TGTGCCAGCAGCCGGCTGGGAGTTACAGGCGGGAACACTGAAGCTTTCTTT. It encodes CASSRLGVTGGNTEAFF.

The chain recombines TRBV9 with TRBJ2-5; 10 bases match TRBD1. With the DNA end fitting TRBJ2-7 better, the J assignment may be wrong. Germline CDR1 is SGDLS and CDR2 is YYNGEE. This CDR3 spans 15 amino acids. CDR3 region: CASSAPGQGTFEQYF. DNA for the CDR3: TGTGCCAGCAGCGCCCCGGGACAGGGGACTTTCGAGCAGTACTTC.

The table lists this clone with a few counts. V and J are TRBV28 and TRBJ1-2; no reliable D call. CDR3 length: 13 amino acids. The V end lost 8 bases, the J end lost 7 bases, and 17 bases lay between the germline ends. Germline CDR1 is MDHEN and CDR2 is SYDVKM. Here the CDR3 DNA reads TGTGCCAGCGGAGTCCGAAGCGGCGTTGGCTACACCTTC. It codes for CASGVRSGVGYTF.

The chain carries TRBV7-2 and TRBJ1-1, with D maybe TRBD1 (6 bases). The V and J ends lost 1 base and 4 bases respectively, with 13 bases between them. This CDR3 is built from 15 residues. CDR1 is SGHTA and CDR2 is FQGNSA in the germline V gene. Here the CDR3 DNA reads TGTGCCAGCAGCTTAGACCGGGGGCTGGGCACTGAAGCTTTCTTT. This encodes CASSLDRGLGTEAFF.

This CDR3 is CASSPGTSGVSDTQYF. The DNA of the CDR3 is TGTGCCAGCAGCCCCGGGACTAGCGGGGTATCAGATACGCAGTATTTT. The gene calls are TRBV9 and TRBJ2-3; 13 bases are shared with TRBD2. CDR3 length equals 16 residues. The V gene's germline CDR1 is SGDLS and CDR2 YYNGEE. J gave up 4 bases and V 4 bases, and 6 bases lay outside the gene matches.

This chain links TRBV6-6 with TRBJ1-2; D is perhaps TRBD1 (5 bases). The germline V gene encodes CDR1 MNHNY and CDR2 SVGAGI (reference sequence). Trimming took 2 bases from V and 12 from J, leaving 19 bases between them. The CDR3 sequence is 14 residues long. Here the CDR3 reads CASSYVGEEGVDTF. The CDR3 nucleotides read TGTGCCAGCAGTTACGTGGGGGAGGAGGGAGTCGACACCTTC.

The genes are TRBV7-5 and TRBJ2-5; the table gives TRBD1 as D, unverified against the DNA. TRBV7-5 is a known pseudogene. The CDR3 runs 15 residues. CDR3: CARSSFRTGVKAQYF. CDR3 DNA: TGTGCCAGAAGCTCATTCAGGACAGGGGTAAAGGCCCAGTACTTC.

J is TRBJ2-7 and V is TRBV10-3; tentatively, D is TRBD1 (5 bases). Germline V gene sequence: CDR1 ENHRY, CDR2 SYGVKD. The CDR3 has 13 residues. Deletions cut 6 bases from V and 6 bases from J, with 15 bases between. This chain's CDR3 is CAIRNLDSSEQYF. CDR3 nucleotide sequence: TGTGCCATCAGGAACCTTGACAGTAGCGAGCAGTACTTC.

The chain recombines TRBV7-9 with TRBJ1-2; D gene ambiguous. Germline V gives CDR1 SEHNR, CDR2 FQNEAQ (reference sequence). This CDR3 spans 12 amino acids. Trimming removed 8 bases from V and 8 bases from J, with 15 bases in between. The CDR3 DNA reads TGTGCCAGCTCCCCTGAGGCAGAGGGCTACACCTTC. Encoded protein: CASSPEAEGYTF.

The CDR3 reads CASSQDYGEGQPQHF. DNA of the CDR3: TGCGCCAGCAGCCAAGATTACGGGGAGGGCCAGCCCCAGCATTTT. The chain combines TRBV4-1 with TRBJ1-5, with unresolved D. The germline V and J ends were trimmed by 0 bases and 7 bases, with 13 bases remaining between them. CDR1 is MGHRA, CDR2 YSYEKL, per germline. This CDR3 has 15 amino acids.

By sample fraction, this clone is large. This chain links TRBV6-1 with TRBJ2-1; a possible D gene is TRBD2 (5 bases). CDR3 length: 15 residues. CDR1 is MNHNS and CDR2 is SASEGT in the germline V gene. V was shortened by 4 bases and J by 4 bases, with 14 bases between the two germline ends. The CDR3 protein is CASSVDSGGYNEQFF. For the CDR3, the DNA is TGTGCCAGCAGTGTCGACTCCGGCGGGTACAATGAGCAGTTCTTC.

The gene calls are TRBV5-6 and TRBJ1-1; D unresolved. The germline gives CDR1 SGHDT, CDR2 YYEEEE. V was shortened by 0 bases and J by 1 base, with 16 bases between the two germline ends. The CDR3 length is 17 residues. CDR3 protein: CASSLAPTRLTNTEAFF. CDR3 bases: TGTGCCAGCAGCTTGGCCCCGACTAGACTGACGAACACTGAAGCTTTCTTT.

The V call is TRBV7-2, the J call TRBJ1-2; D possibly corresponds to TRBD1 (6 bases). With 1 base removed from V and 1 base from J, the gap between germline ends came to 10 bases. Germline V gene data show CDR1 as SGHTA and CDR2 as FQGNSA. CDR3 size: 15 residues. This CDR3 reads CASSLVGGNNYGYTF. CDR3 nucleotides: TGTGCCAGCAGCTTAGTAGGGGGAAATAACTATGGCTACACCTTC.